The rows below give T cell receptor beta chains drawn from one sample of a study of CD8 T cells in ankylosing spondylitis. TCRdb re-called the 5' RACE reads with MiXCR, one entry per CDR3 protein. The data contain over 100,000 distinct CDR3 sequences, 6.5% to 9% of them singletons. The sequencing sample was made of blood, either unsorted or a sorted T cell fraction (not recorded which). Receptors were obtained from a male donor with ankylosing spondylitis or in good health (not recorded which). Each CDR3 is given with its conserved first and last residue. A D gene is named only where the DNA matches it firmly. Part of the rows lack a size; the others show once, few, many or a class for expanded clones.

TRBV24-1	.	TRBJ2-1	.	TGTGCCACCAGTGACCCCGCGACAGGCGGCTACAATGAGCAGTTCTTC	CATSDPATGGYNEQFF
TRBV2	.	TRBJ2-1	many	TGTGCCAGCAGCGACGCCGCTAGCAGTGAGCAGTTCTTC	CASSDAASSEQFF
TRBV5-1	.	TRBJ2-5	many	TGCGCCAGCAGCACCTCCCAAGAGACCCAGTACTTC	CASSTSQETQYF
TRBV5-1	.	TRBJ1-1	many	TGCGCCAGCAGCTTACAGGTTGTCACTGAAGCTTTCTTT	CASSLQVVTEAFF
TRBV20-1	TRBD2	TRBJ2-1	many	TGCAGTGCTAGAGATCCTGGACTAGAGAACAATGAGCAGTTCTTC	CSARDPGLENNEQFF
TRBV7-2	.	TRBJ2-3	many	TGTGCCAGCAGCTTAGAACTACGGTCAACGCAGTATTTT	CASSLELRSTQYF
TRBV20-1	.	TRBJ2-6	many	TGCAGTGCTGCAGGGTTGACAGCTTCTAGCTCTGGGGCCAACGTCCTGACTTTC	CSAAGLTASSSGANVLTF
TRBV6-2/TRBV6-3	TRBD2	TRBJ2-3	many	TGTGCCAGCAGTTACCCCGGGACTAGCGGACCTGATACGCAGTATTTT	CASSYPGTSGPDTQYF
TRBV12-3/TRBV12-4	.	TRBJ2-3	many	TGTGCCAGCAGCGGGCTCATCCGGGACTTCGTCCATACGCAGTATTTT	CASSGLIRDFVHTQYF
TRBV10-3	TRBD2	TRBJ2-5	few	TGTGCCATCAGTGCCGATAGCGGGGGAGAGACCCAGTACTTC	CAISADSGGETQYF
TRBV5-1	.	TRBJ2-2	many	TGCGCCAGCAGCTTGTTACTAGAGAACGGGGAGCTGTTTTTT	CASSLLLENGELFF
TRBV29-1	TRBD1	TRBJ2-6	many	TGCAGCGTTGAGTTTTGGGACAGCTACTCTGGGGCCAACGTCCTGACTTTC	CSVEFWDSYSGANVLTF
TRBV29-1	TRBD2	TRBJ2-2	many	TGCAGCGCCCCGGGACTAGCGGGGAACACCGGGGAGCTGTTTTTT	CSAPGLAGNTGELFF
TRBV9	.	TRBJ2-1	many	TGTGCCAGCAGTGAGGGGGGGGGCGAACACAATGAGCAGTTCTTC	CASSEGGGEHNEQFF
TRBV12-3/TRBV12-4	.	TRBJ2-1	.	TGTGCCAGCAGTTTAGCGACGGTTTCTATGCGCGAGCAGTTCTTC	CASSLATVSMREQFF
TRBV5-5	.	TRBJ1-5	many	TGTGCCAGCAGCTTGAATGAAAATCAGCCCCAGCATTTT	CASSLNENQPQHF
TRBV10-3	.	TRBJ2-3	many	TGTGCCATCAGCCCGGGACTCACCACAGATACGCAGTATTTT	CAISPGLTTDTQYF
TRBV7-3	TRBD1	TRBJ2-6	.	TGTGCCAGCAGCTTGACAGGGGTGAGCTCTGGGGCCAACGTCCTGACTTTC	CASSLTGVSSGANVLTF
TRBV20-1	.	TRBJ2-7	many	TGCAGTGCTCTCGGGGGAGGCTACGAGCAGTACTTC	CSALGGGYEQYF
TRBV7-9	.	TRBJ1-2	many	TGTGCCAGCAGCTTAACGGGGACACGCTATGGCTACACCTTC	CASSLTGTRYGYTF
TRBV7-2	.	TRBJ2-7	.	TGTGCCAGCAGCTCCCATCCCGCTAGCGTTTCCTACGAGCAGTACTTC	CASSSHPASVSYEQYF
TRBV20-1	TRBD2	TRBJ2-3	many	TGCAGTGCTAGGAAGGCTAGCGGGGGGCCGGGCACAGATACGCAGTATTTT	CSARKASGGPGTDTQYF
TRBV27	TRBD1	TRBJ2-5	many	TGTGCCAGCAGTTTACGTCTGCCCAGGGGGCAAGAGACCCAGTACTTC	CASSLRLPRGQETQYF
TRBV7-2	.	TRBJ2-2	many	TGTGCCAGCAGCCGAGGGGGGTCGAACACCGGGGAGCTGTTTTTT	CASSRGGSNTGELFF
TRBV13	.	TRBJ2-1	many	TGTGCCAGCAGCTTAGCTCGGTTTAATGAGCAGTTCTTC	CASSLARFNEQFF
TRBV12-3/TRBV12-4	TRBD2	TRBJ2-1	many	TGTGCCAGCAGCGCGGGGGGGCAGGTGAATGAGCAGTTCTTC	CASSAGGQVNEQFF
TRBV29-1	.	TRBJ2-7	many	TGCAGCGTCGTGAAAACAGGGTTGGGCTCCTACGAGCAGTACTTC	CSVVKTGLGSYEQYF
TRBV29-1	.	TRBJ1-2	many	TGCAGCGTTGAAGTCTCTGACGGGGGTGGCTACACCTTC	CSVEVSDGGGYTF
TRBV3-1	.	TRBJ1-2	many	TGTGCCAGCAGCCAAGCAGAGGGCCAGAGCCGCGGCTACACCTTC	CASSQAEGQSRGYTF
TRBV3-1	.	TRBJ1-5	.	TGTGCCAGCAGCCAGGGGCTGGGCAATCAGCCCCAGCATTTT	CASSQGLGNQPQHF
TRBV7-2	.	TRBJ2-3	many	TGTGCCAGCAGCAAACAGGGCGGGGATACGCAGTATTTT	CASSKQGGDTQYF
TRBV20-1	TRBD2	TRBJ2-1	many	TGCAGTGTATTAGCGGGAGGAACCTACAATGAGCAGTTCTTC	CSVLAGGTYNEQFF
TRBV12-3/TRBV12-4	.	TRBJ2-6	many	TGTGCCAGCAGTTCGGTTTCTGGGGCCAACGTCCTGACTTTC	CASSSVSGANVLTF
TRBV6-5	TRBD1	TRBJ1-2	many	TGTGCCAGCAGTTACACCGGGACAGAGTATGGCTACACCTTC	CASSYTGTEYGYTF
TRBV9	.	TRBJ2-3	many	TGTGCCAGCAGCGTAGAGGGATGGGGCACAGATACGCAGTATTTT	CASSVEGWGTDTQYF
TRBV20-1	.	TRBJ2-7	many	TGCAGTGCTAGCTGGAAAGGTGGCTACGAGCAGTACTTC	CSASWKGGYEQYF
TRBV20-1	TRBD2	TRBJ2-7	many	TGCAGTGCTCGTCCCGAGGGGCGGGAGCCGCGTGAGCAGTACTTC	CSARPEGREPREQYF
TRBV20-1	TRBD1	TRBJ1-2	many	TGCAGTGGTACCAAACGACAGGGTTCTTTCTATGGCTACACCTTC	CSGTKRQGSFYGYTF
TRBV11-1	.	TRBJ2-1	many	TGTGCCAGCAGCCGTGACTCGTACCTCTACAATGAGCAGTTCTTC	CASSRDSYLYNEQFF
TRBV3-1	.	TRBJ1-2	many	TGTGCCAGCAGCCCAGACAGCTCGATAAGCGGTGGCTACACCTTC	CASSPDSSISGGYTF
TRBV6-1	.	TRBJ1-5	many	TGTGCCAGCAGTGAAGGTTGGAATCAGCCCCAGCATTTT	CASSEGWNQPQHF
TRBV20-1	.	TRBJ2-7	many	TGCAGTGCTAGAGATCTCAGGAGCTCCTACGAGCAGTACTTC	CSARDLRSSYEQYF
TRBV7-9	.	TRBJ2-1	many	TGTGCCAGCAGCTGGAAGGGGGGGAGCTCCTACAATGAGCAGTTCTTC	CASSWKGGSSYNEQFF
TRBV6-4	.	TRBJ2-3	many	TGTGCCAGCAGTGAAAACTTTCCGGATACGCAGTATTTT	CASSENFPDTQYF
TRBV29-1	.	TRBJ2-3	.	TGCAGCGTTGAGAAGGGGGAAAGGGATACGCAGTATTTT	CSVEKGERDTQYF
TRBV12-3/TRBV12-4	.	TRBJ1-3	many	TGTGCCAGCAGTCCAGACACCATATATTTT	CASSPDTIYF
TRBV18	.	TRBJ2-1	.	TGTGCCAGCTCACCTACCGACGGGGACACCCTCCCCTCTGGGCAGTTCTTC	CASSPTDGDTLPSGQFF
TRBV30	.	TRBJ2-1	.	TGTGCCTGGAGCGCCCCATGGGCTAATGAGCAGTTCTTC	CAWSAPWANEQFF
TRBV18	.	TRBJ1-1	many	TGTGCCAGCTCGGCGACAGAGAACACTGAAGCTTTCTTT	CASSATENTEAFF
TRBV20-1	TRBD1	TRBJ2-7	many	TGCAGTGCTGGGGGACAGGGAAGCTCCTACGAGCAGTACTTC	CSAGGQGSSYEQYF
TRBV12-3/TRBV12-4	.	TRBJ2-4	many	TGTGCCAGCAGTTTTCTGGCGACCGACCTAGCCAAAAACATTCAGTACTTC	CASSFLATDLAKNIQYF
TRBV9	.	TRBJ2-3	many	TGTGCCAGCAGCGGCATGGTGGGGGCAGACACGCAGTATTTT	CASSGMVGADTQYF
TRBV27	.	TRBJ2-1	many	TGTGCCAGCAGTCACACACCTAACAATGAGCAGTTCTTC	CASSHTPNNEQFF
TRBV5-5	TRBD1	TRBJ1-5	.	TGTGCCAGCAGCCGGGACAGGGGGCCGAGTCAGCCCCAGCATTTT	CASSRDRGPSQPQHF
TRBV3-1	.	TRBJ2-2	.	TGTGCCAGCAGCCAATGGGGCGCGAACACCGGGGAGCTGTTTTTT	CASSQWGANTGELFF